This T cell receptor (beta chain) came from a study of T cell responses to AZD1222 COVID-19 vaccine listed by TCRdb under 2021. About the study as a whole: TCR sequencing covered 230 to 250 trial participants: nearly 210 given two doses of AZD1222 and approximately 26 given two doses of MenACWY control vaccine. Trial participants were enrolled by age into 18-55, 56-69 and 70-plus year subgroups, with about 150, 28 and 57 TCR-sequenced participants respectively.

Overall results and qualifications from the work: Spike-specific TCR breadth and depth rose significantly after two AZD1222 doses compared with day 0 and with MenACWY recipients. Vaccine-associated CD4 TCRs spanned the whole spike protein, with dominant responses in regions 160-218 and 743-854. The 56-69-year group was small, and its depth increase did not reach significance, likely because of low power. Only five or six AZD1222 recipients were SARS-CoV-2 seropositive at baseline, limiting conclusions about previously exposed vaccinees. Epitopes outside the regions mutated in the B.1.351 and B.1.1.7 variants were reportedly recognized by nearly half of the unique spike-specific TCRs. Participants were mostly white British, with more females than males. The authors suggested clonal diversity may have been underestimated. Because no samples from the day 14 peak response were available, repertoires could be characterized only after the peak T cell response.

As regards this clone: Its antigen has not been determined. Base-call qualities are not available, and no considerably larger clone is one nucleotide away.

The CDR3 regions of human TCRbeta chains were analyzed by immunosequencing. The published analysis was carried out like this. TCRs in the repertoires were compared against a reference library of SARS-CoV-2-specific TCRs that had been generated with the MIRA antigen-specificity platform. Breadth was defined as the fraction of unique TCRs that were SARS-CoV-2-associated, and depth was defined as the fraction of total T cells that were SARS-CoV-2-associated. Using the MIRA data, each spike-specific TCR was mapped to the spike region that the TCR reacts to and placed in a CD4 or CD8 class. Log10-transformed breadth and depth values were compared by one-way ANOVA with Sidak's multiple comparisons tests. This immuneACCESS table, as held by TCRdb, lists in-frame sequences with V and J called but not all clones. Of the missing ones, under half trace to an unresolved V gene in checked studies; the others have no known cause. The V and J calls and clone size come from that table; D and trimming were worked out from the DNA. This sample gives about 120,000 clones in total; 80% to 90% of them show up just once. Roughly 4.3% of the sample is held by the ten biggest clonotypes.

CDR1 and CDR2 were assigned from the germline V gene as SGHRS and YFSETQ. The CDR3 numbers 15 residues from cysteine through phenylalanine. Kept here is only the CDR3 DNA, which spans 45 bases and is read in frame from base 1. Relative to germline, V is 0 bases shorter and J is 7 bases shorter, with 17 bases between their ends. The time point label on this specimen signifies: baseline before first vaccination. The label giving this sample's treatment or condition can be read as: meningococcal conjugate vaccine given as trial control. Vaccinee samples came from UK trials COV001 and COV002, including a single-blind randomized controlled phase 2/3 trial of AZD1222 (ChAdOx1 nCoV-19) in healthy adults. Trial participant PBMC samples were collected at day 0 and day 28 after the second dose for TCRbeta chain sequencing.

This receptor was obtained from an adult in good health. Here the chain combines TRBV5-1 and TRBJ2-7, with TRBD1 tentatively as D gene (5 bases match). The material sequenced was peripheral blood, taken on day 0 of MenACWY control vaccination. The CDR3 reads as follows: CASSLDPQGLREQYF. The DNA is TGCGCCAGCAGCTTGGATCCGCAGGGCTTGCGAGAGCAGTACTTC.